The 2 T cell receptor beta chains presented below share a single source sample, sequenced in a study of shared clonotypes between healthy human individuals. The data were produced by immunoSEQ multiplex PCR, yet TCRdb's version contains in-frame clones alone and is incomplete. Counted here are around 2.5 million clones, 93% occurring once; the ten biggest clones make up roughly 0.36%. Sequencing was performed on naive CD4+ T cells from PBMCs. The subset is: CD45RA+ positively selected. These TCRs come from a man aged 18 to 30 in good health. Some clones in this sample may be carry-over from other donors' samples.

The CDR3 spells CASSLDRGRNEQYF. The CDR3 DNA sequence: TGTGCCAGCAGCCTAGACAGGGGGAGGAACGAGCAGTACTTC. V gene TRBV5-5 combines with J gene TRBJ2-7; 9 bases line up with TRBD1. The CDR3 is 14 residues long. CDR1 is SGHKS, CDR2 YYEKEE, per germline (reference sequence). Germline trimming cut 4 bases from V and 5 bases from J; bases unmatched to any gene: 7.

This clone turned up a few times. The J gene is TRBJ1-5, the V gene TRBV19, with a tentative D call TRBD1 (5 bases). Trimming shortened V by 10 bases and J by 6 bases, and 19 bases separated the two germline ends. This CDR3 comprises 14 residues. CDR1 and CDR2 from the germline V gene are LNHDA and SQIVND (reference sequence). The CDR3 is CATLMIGAGQPQHF. The CDR3 DNA follows: TGTGCCACTCTGATGATAGGGGCGGGTCAGCCCCAGCATTTT.